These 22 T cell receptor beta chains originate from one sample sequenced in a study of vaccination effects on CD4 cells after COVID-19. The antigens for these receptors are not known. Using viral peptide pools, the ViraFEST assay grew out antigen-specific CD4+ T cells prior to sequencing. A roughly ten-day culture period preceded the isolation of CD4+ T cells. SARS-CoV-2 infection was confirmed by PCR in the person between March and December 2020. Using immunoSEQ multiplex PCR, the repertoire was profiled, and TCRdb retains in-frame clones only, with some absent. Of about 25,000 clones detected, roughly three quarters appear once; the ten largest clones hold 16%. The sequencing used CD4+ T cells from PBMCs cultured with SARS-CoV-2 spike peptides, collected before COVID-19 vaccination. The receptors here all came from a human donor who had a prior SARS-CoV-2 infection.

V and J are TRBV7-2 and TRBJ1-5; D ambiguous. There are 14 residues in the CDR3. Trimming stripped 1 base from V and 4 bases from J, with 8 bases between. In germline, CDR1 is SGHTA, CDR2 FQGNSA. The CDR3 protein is CASSLVTRNQPQHF. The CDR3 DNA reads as TGTGCCAGCAGCTTAGTGACAAGGAATCAGCCCCAGCATTTT.

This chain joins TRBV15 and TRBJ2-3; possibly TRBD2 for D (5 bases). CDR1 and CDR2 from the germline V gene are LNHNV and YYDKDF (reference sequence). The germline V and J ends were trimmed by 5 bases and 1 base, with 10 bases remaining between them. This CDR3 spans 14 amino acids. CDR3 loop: CATSGWGGTDTQYF. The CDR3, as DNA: TGTGCCACCAGCGGGTGGGGAGGCACAGATACGCAGTATTTT. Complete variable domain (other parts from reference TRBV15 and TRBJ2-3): DAMVIQNPRYQVTQFGKPVTLSCSQTLNHNVMYWYQQKSSQAPKLLFHYYDKDFNNEADTPDNFQSRRPNTSFCFLDIRSPGLGDTAMYLCATSGWGGTDTQYFGPGTRLTVL.

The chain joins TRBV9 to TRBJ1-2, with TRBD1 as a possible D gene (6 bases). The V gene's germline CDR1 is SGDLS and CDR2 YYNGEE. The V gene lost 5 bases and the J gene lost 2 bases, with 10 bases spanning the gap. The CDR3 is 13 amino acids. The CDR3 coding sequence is TGTGCCAGCAGATCGGACAGAAACTATGGCTACACCTTC. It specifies CASRSDRNYGYTF.

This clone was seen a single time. In DNA form, the CDR3 reads TGTGCCAGCAGTTTGCTAGCGGGAGAAGAGACCCAGTACTTC. Amino acids: CASSLLAGEETQYF. The chain couples TRBV27 to TRBJ2-5, with TRBD2 matching 10 bases. Germline V gene data show CDR1 as MNHEY and CDR2 as SMNVEV (reference sequence). This CDR3 has 14 amino acids. J lost 3 bases, V lost 3 bases, and 1 base had no gene match.

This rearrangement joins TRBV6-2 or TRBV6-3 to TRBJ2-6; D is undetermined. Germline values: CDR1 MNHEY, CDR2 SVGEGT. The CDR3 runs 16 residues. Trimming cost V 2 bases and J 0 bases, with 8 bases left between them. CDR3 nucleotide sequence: TGTGCCAGCAGTTACCCCCTTGGCTCTGGGGCCAACGTCCTGACTTTC. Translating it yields CASSYPLGSGANVLTF.

The CDR3 loop is CASSLDGETEAFF. The CDR3 coding sequence is TGCGCCAGCAGCTTGGATGGGGAAACTGAAGCTTTCTTT. The chain is built from TRBV5-1 and TRBJ1-1; unclear D gene. Trimming pared 0 bases from V and 5 bases from J, leaving 8 bases between. The CDR3 consists of 13 residues. CDR1 is SGHRS, CDR2 YFSETQ, per germline.

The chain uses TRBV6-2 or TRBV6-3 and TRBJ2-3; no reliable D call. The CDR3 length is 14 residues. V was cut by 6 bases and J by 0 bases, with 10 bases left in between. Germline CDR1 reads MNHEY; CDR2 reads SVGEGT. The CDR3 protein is CASSPLPSTDTQYF. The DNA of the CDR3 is TGTGCCAGCAGCCCCCTCCCCAGCACAGATACGCAGTATTTT.

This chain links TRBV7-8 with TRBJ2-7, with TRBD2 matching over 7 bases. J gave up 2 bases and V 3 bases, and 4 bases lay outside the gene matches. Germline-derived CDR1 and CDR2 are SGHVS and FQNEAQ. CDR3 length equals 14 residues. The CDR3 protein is CASSLTAGTYEQYF. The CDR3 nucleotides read TGTGCCAGCAGCTTGACAGCGGGAACCTACGAGCAGTACTTC. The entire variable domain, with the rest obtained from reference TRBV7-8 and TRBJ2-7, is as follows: GAGVSQSPRYKVAKRGQDVALRCDPISGHVSLFWYQQALGQGPEFLTYFQNEAQLDKSGLPSDRFFAERPEGSVSTLKIQRTQQEDSAVYLCASSLTAGTYEQYFGPGTRLTVT.

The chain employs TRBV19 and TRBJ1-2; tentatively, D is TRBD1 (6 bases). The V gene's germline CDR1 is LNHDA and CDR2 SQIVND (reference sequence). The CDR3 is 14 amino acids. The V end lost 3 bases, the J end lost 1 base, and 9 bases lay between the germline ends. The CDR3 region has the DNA TGTGCCAGTAGTATCAGGGGTATTAACTATGGCTACACCTTC. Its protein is CASSIRGINYGYTF. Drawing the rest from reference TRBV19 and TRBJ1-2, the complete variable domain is DGGITQSPKYLFRKEGQNVTLSCEQNLNHDAMYWYRQDPGQGLRLIYYSQIVNDFQKGDIAEGYSVSREKKESFPLTVTSAQKNPTAFYLCASSIRGINYGYTFGSGTRLTVV.

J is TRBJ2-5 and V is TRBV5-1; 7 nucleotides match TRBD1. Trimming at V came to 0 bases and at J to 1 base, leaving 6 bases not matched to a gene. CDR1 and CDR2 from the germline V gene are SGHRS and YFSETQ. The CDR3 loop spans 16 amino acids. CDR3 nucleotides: TGCGCCAGCAGCTTGGTTCAACAGGGGCGCCAAGAGACCCAGTACTTC. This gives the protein CASSLVQQGRQETQYF.

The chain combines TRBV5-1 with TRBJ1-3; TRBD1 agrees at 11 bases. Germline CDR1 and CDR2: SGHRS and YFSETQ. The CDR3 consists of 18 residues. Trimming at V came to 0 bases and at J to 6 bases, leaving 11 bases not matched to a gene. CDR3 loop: CASSLGTGGDYLENTIYF. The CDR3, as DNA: TGCGCCAGCAGCTTGGGGACAGGGGGCGACTATTTAGAAAACACCATATATTTT.

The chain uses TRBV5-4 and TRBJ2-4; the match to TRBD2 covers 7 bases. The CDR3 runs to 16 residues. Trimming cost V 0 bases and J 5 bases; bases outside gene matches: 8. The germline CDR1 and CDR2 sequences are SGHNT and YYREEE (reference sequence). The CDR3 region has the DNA TGTGCCAGCAGCTTGGCGAGTAGGGGAGGGCAAAACATTCAGTACTTC. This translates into CASSLASRGGQNIQYF.

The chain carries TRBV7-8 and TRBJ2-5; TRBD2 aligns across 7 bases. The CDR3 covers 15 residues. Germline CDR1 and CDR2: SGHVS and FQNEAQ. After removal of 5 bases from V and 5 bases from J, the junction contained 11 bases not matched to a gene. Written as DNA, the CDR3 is TGTGCCAGCAGCCGGCGGGGGAGGGTCCAGGAGACCCAGTACTTC. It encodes CASSRRGRVQETQYF.

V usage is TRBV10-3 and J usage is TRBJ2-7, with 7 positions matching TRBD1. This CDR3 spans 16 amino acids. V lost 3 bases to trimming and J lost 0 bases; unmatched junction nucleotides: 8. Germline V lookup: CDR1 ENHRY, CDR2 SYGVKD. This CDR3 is CAISEKDRSHSYEQYF. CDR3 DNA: TGTGCCATCAGTGAAAAGGACAGGAGCCACTCCTACGAGCAGTACTTC.

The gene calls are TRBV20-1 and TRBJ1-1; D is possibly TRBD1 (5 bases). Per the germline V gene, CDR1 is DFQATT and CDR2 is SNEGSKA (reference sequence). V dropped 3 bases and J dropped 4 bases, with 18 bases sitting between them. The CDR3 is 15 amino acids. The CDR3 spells CSASDPRGVGTEAFF. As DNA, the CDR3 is TGCAGTGCTAGTGATCCGCGGGGGGTTGGCACTGAAGCTTTCTTT.

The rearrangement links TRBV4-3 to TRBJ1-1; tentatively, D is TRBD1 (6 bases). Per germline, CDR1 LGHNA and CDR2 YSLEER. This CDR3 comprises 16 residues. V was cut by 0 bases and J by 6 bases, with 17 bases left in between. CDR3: CASSQDLAGVGSEAFF. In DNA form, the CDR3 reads TGCGCCAGCAGCCAAGATCTGGCAGGGGTGGGTTCTGAAGCTTTCTTT.

The CDR3 sequence: CASGLINPGQPLRLTGELFF. As DNA, the CDR3 is TGTGCTAGTGGTTTGATCAATCCGGGACAGCCGTTACGATTAACCGGGGAGCTGTTTTTT. The chain carries TRBV12-5 and TRBJ2-2; 7 positions agree with TRBD1. Germline V gives CDR1 LGHNT, CDR2 FRNRAP. CDR3 length: 20 residues. V shed 2 bases, J shed 5 bases, and the junction held 20 bases outside the gene matches.

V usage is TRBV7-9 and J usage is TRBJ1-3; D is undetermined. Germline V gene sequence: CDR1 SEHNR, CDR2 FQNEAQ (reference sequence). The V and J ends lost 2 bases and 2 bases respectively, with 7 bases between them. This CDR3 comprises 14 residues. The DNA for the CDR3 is TGTGCCAGCAGCTTACAGTCACCTGGAAACACCATATATTTT. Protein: CASSLQSPGNTIYF.

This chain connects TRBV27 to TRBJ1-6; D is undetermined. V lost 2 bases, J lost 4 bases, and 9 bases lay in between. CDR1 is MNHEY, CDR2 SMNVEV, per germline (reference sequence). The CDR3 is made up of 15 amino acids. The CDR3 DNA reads TGTGCCAGCAGTTTAGAGGGTCCGTATAATTCACCCCTCCACTTT. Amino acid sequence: CASSLEGPYNSPLHF.

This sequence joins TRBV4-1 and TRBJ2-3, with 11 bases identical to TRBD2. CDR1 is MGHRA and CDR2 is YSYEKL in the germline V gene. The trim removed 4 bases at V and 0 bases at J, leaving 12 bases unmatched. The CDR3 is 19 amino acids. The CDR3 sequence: CASSPGTSGYFYSTDTQYF. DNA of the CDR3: TGCGCCAGCAGCCCCGGGACTAGCGGATACTTTTATAGCACAGATACGCAGTATTTT.

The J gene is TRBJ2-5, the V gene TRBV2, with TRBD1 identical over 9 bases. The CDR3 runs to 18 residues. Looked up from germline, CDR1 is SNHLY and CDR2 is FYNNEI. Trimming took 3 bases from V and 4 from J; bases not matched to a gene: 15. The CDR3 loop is CASSEWPGTGTKGETQYF. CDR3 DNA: TGTGCCAGCAGTGAGTGGCCCGGGACAGGGACGAAGGGAGAGACCCAGTACTTC.

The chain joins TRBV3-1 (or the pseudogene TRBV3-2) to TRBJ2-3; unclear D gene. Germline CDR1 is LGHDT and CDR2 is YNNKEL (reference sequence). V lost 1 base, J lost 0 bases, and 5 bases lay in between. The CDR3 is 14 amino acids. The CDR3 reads CASSQGASTDTQYF. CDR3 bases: TGTGCCAGCAGCCAAGGAGCTAGCACAGATACGCAGTATTTT.